Below are 15 T cell receptor beta chains sequenced from a single sample in a study of T cell clonotyping in hematopoietic cell transplantation. TCRdb's table, derived via immunoSEQ multiplex PCR, lists solely in-frame clones and lacks some. This sample has about 5,000 clones; just under 90% occur once, and the top ten carry 26%. Sequencing used peripheral blood mononuclear cells, obtained 100 days after allogeneic stem cell transplant. Source of these receptors: a male patient in his seventies who had an allogeneic stem cell transplant from an unrelated donor, so T cells may come from the graft donor. Some clones in this sample may be carry-over from other donors' samples.

This chain joins TRBV2 and TRBJ2-2; 10 bases are shared with TRBD1. Germline values: CDR1 SNHLY, CDR2 FYNNEI. This CDR3 comprises 16 residues. Trimming cost V 7 bases and J 5 bases; bases outside gene matches: 10. This CDR3 is CASKNPGTGVTGELFF. CDR3 DNA: TGTGCCAGCAAAAACCCCGGGACAGGGGTTACCGGGGAGCTGTTTTTT.

This clone showed up just a few times. The gene calls are TRBV6-5 and TRBJ1-2, with TRBD1 matching 7 bases. CDR3 length: 15 residues. From germline, CDR1 is MNHEY and CDR2 SVGAGI. Germline trimming cut 6 bases from V and 4 bases from J; bases unmatched to any gene: 11. Here the CDR3 reads CASSQTGTLSYGYTF. As DNA, the CDR3 is TGTGCCAGCAGCCAGACAGGGACTCTAAGCTATGGCTACACCTTC.

The V gene is TRBV6-1, the J gene TRBJ2-5, with 7 bases that match TRBD2. The J segment lost 2 bases and the V segment lost 1 base, leaving 1 base of the junction unmatched. Germline assignment: CDR1 MNHNS and CDR2 SASEGT. The CDR3 is 14 residues long. CDR3 sequence (DNA): TGTGCCAGCAGTGAAGGGACTAGGCAAGAGACCCAGTACTTC. It codes for CASSEGTRQETQYF.

The chain links TRBV19 to TRBJ1-5; possibly TRBD1 for D (6 bases). Germline V CDR1 and CDR2: LNHDA, SQIVND (reference sequence). CDR3 length: 15 amino acids. V gave up 1 base and J gave up 7 bases, with 14 bases separating them. CDR3 in amino acids: CASSIGGPTGQPQHF. CDR3 nucleotides: TGTGCCAGTAGTATAGGGGGACCGACAGGACAGCCCCAGCATTTT.

This rearrangement joins TRBV2 to TRBJ1-1; D is uncertain. This CDR3 is built from 10 residues. V shed 7 bases and J shed 10 bases, with 10 bases lying between them. The germline V gene encodes CDR1 SNHLY and CDR2 FYNNEI. The CDR3 DNA is TGTGCCAGCACCCTGATTGTAGCTTTCTTT. The encoded protein is CASTLIVAFF. Drawing the rest from reference TRBV2 and TRBJ1-1, the complete variable domain is EPEVTQTPSHQVTQMGQEVILRCVPISNHLYFYWYRQILGQKVEFLVSFYNNEISEKSEIFDDQFSVERPDGSNFTLKIRSTKLEDSAMYFCASTLIVAFFGQGTRLTVV.

This chain joins TRBV28 and TRBJ2-7; TRBD2 aligns across 8 bases. After removal of 2 bases from V and 5 bases from J, the junction contained 5 bases not matched to a gene. Germline CDR1 reads MDHEN; CDR2 reads SYDVKM. The CDR3 sequence is 14 residues long. CDR3 amino acids: CASSLTSGSDEQYF. The CDR3 DNA follows: TGTGCCAGCAGTTTAACCAGCGGGAGTGACGAGCAGTACTTC.

The CDR3 DNA sequence: TGTGCCAGCAGCGTTAGCGTGCCCTACGAGCAGTACTTC. Encoded protein: CASSVSVPYEQYF. This chain connects TRBV7-2 to TRBJ2-7, with D tentatively TRBD2 (5 bases). V shed 5 bases and J shed 2 bases, with 10 bases lying between them. The CDR3 has 13 residues. Germline lookup yields CDR1 SGHTA and CDR2 FQGNSA.

V usage is TRBV19 and J usage is TRBJ1-1, with 11 nucleotides matching TRBD1. The germline V gene has CDR1 LNHDA and CDR2 SQIVND (reference sequence). The CDR3 contains 16 residues. Trimming at V came to 5 bases and at J to 7 bases, leaving 12 bases not matched to a gene. CDR3 protein: CASSARTGGLSFEAFF. The CDR3 DNA sequence: TGTGCCAGTAGTGCCCGGACAGGGGGCCTCTCTTTTGAAGCTTTCTTT.

The J gene is TRBJ2-3, the V gene TRBV30; D gene ambiguous. The length of the CDR3 is 13 residues. V lost 2 bases to trimming and J lost 5 bases, with 11 bases between them. CDR1 GTSNPN and CDR2 SVGIG come from the germline V gene (reference sequence). CDR3 sequence reads: CAWSILTGDTQYF. In DNA form, the CDR3 reads TGTGCCTGGAGTATCCTGACCGGAGATACGCAGTATTTT.

The chain uses TRBV21-1 and TRBJ1-4. TRBV21-1 is labeled a pseudogene. The CDR3 consists of 15 residues. The CDR3 loop reads CASNLTETGNEKLFF. CDR3 DNA sequence: TGTGCCAGCAATTTAACGGAGACGGGAAACGAAAAACTGTTTTTT.

Details on this clone: Other DNA sequences in this specimen translate into the identical CDR3. The chain couples TRBV28 to TRBJ1-5; a possible D gene is TRBD1 (6 bases). There are 13 residues in the CDR3. The V end lost 8 bases, the J end lost 2 bases, and 10 bases lay between the germline ends. The germline V gene has CDR1 MDHEN and CDR2 SYDVKM. This CDR3 is CASQYRGNQPQHF. In nucleotides, the CDR3 is TGTGCCAGCCAGTACAGGGGCAATCAGCCCCAGCATTTT.

This clone is a singleton in its sample. This chain connects TRBV6-5 to TRBJ1-2; D remains ambiguous. The V gene's germline CDR1 is MNHEY and CDR2 SVGAGI. The length of the CDR3 is 14 residues. The germline V and J ends were trimmed by 0 bases and 4 bases, with 9 bases remaining between them. The CDR3 region has the DNA TGTGCCAGCAGTTACTCTTCCCAGAGCTATGGCTACACCTTC. It encodes CASSYSSQSYGYTF.

The genes are TRBV7-9 and TRBJ2-1, with D perhaps assigned TRBD1 or TRBD2 (5 bases each). The V end was cut by 4 bases, the J end by 6 bases, with 10 bases between. Germline CDR1 reads SEHNR; CDR2 reads FQNEAQ (reference sequence). CDR3 length equals 13 residues. The CDR3: CASSSGASNEQFF. DNA for the CDR3: TGTGCCAGCAGCTCCGGGGCCTCCAATGAGCAGTTCTTC.

The rearrangement uses TRBV10-1 and TRBJ1-1; D is unclear. The V and J ends lost 4 bases and 1 base respectively, with 7 bases between them. Germline V gives CDR1 WNHNN, CDR2 SYGVQD (reference sequence). The CDR3 loop spans 13 amino acids. CDR3 loop: CASSVDPNTEAFF. In nucleotides, the CDR3 is TGCGCCAGCAGTGTCGATCCGAACACTGAAGCTTTCTTT.

The chain joins TRBV9 to TRBJ2-2; 8 bases are shared with TRBD1. With V trimmed by 3 bases and J by 16 bases, 5 bases remained unmatched. This CDR3 is built from 11 residues. Germline V gives CDR1 SGDLS, CDR2 YYNGEE. CDR3 region: CASSGRTGRFF. The DNA of the CDR3 is TGTGCCAGCAGCGGCAGGACAGGGCGGTTTTTT.